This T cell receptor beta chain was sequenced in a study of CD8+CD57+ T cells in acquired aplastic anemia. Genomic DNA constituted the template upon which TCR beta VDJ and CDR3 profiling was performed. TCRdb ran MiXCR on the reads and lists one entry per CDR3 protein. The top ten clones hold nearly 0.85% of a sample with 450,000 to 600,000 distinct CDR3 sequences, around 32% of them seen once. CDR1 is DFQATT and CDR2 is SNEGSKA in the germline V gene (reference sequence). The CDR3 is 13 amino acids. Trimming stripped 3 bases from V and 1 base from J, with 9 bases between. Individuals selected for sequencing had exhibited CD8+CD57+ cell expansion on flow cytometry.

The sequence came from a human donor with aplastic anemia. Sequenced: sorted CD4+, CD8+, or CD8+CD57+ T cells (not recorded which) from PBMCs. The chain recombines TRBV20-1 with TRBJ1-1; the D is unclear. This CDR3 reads CSASRQPNTEAFF. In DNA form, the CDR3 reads TGCAGTGCTAGTCGGCAGCCGAACACTGAAGCTTTCTTT.